This TCR beta chain was documented in a study of cytomegalovirus exposure and HLA in healthy donors. Profiled with immunoSEQ multiplex PCR; TCRdb holds only in-frame clones, not every one. There are over 60,000 clones in the sample; over 90% occur only once, and roughly 4.3% lies in the top ten. Germline V gene sequence: CDR1 WSHSY, CDR2 SAAADI. Trimming left V 6 bases short and J 6 bases short, with 15 bases between. The length of the CDR3 is 14 residues. Sequenced material: PBMCs. This sequence was found in a woman between 18 and 29 years old in good health and CMV-seropositive. The chain employs TRBV10-2 and TRBJ2-1, with D tentatively TRBD2 (7 bases). The CDR3, as DNA: TGCGCCAGCAGCCCTGGGGGGGCCCCCAATGAGCAGTTCTTC. Residues: CASSPGGAPNEQFF.